This is a list of T cell receptor beta chains from one sample in a study of T-cell memory formation after mild COVID-19. Using its own MiXCR run on the 5' RACE reads, TCRdb lists one record per CDR3 protein. Here the sample spans about 38,000 distinct CDR3 sequences, 9.5% to 12% being singletons. The sample comprised PBMCs or a T cell subset sorted from them (not recorded which). Every receptor here comes from a man between 18 and 29 years old who had mild COVID-19 (a few samples of this study predate the infection). Cell type and time point are not known. The CDR3 runs from the conserved cysteine through the conserved F or W. D genes are given only for firm matches. Clone size appears in some rows only: once, few, many, or a class for an expanded clone.

j_call v_call clone_size d_call cdr3_nt cdr3_aa
TRBJ2-7 TRBV18 NA NA TGTGCCAGCTCACCATTGGGCATCGAGCAGTACTTC CASSPLGIEQYF
TRBJ1-6 TRBV7-3 many NA TGTGCCAGCAGCTTGAGGCGCGGTTCACCCCTCCACTTT CASSLRRGSPLHF
TRBJ1-4 TRBV7-9 many TRBD1 TGTGCCAGCAGCTACCCCACAGGGGGCTCTGAAAAACTGTTTTTT CASSYPTGGSEKLFF
TRBJ2-1 TRBV28 NA NA TGTGCCAGCAGCCAGGGCAATGAGCAGTTCTTC CASSQGNEQFF
TRBJ2-2 TRBV24-1 many TRBD1 TGTGCCACCAGTGACCCCCCCGGGACAGGGGGCGACCTTAACACCGGGGAGCTGTTTTTT CATSDPPGTGGDLNTGELFF
TRBJ2-3 TRBV7-3 many TRBD1 TGTGCCAGCAGCTGGCAGGGGGCTAGTGCAGATACGCAGTATTTT CASSWQGASADTQYF
TRBJ1-1 TRBV29-1 many NA TGCAGCGTCGCGGACACCCGAGGGACTGAAGCTTTCTTT CSVADTRGTEAFF
TRBJ1-4 TRBV11-2 NA TRBD1 TGTGCCAGCAGCTTACGACAGGGGGCAGAAGAAAAACTGTTTTTT CASSLRQGAEEKLFF
TRBJ2-1 TRBV11-2 many NA TGTGCCAGCAGCTTAAGGGTTGGATCGGGACGATACAATGAGCAGTTCTTC CASSLRVGSGRYNEQFF
TRBJ2-7 TRBV11-3 many NA TGTGCCAGCAGTAAGGCTGTCCAGAGGGAGCAGTACTTC CASSKAVQREQYF
TRBJ2-7 TRBV2 many TRBD1 TGTGCCAGCGACAGGGCGGCCTACGAGCAGTACTTC CASDRAAYEQYF
TRBJ1-4 TRBV7-8 many NA TGTGCCAGCAGCTTAGGGCCTGCAACTAATGAAAAACTGTTTTTT CASSLGPATNEKLFF
TRBJ1-5 TRBV6-2/TRBV6-3 many NA TGTGCCAGCGGTTACACGGCGTATCAGCCCCAGCATTTT CASGYTAYQPQHF
TRBJ1-4 TRBV9 many NA TGTGCCAGCAGCGCCGACAGCGGCAATGAAAAACTGTTTTTT CASSADSGNEKLFF
TRBJ2-7 TRBV9 NA TRBD2 TGTGCCAGCAGCGTTTCTCGTTGGGGGGGTGACTCCTACGAGCAGTACTTC CASSVSRWGGDSYEQYF
TRBJ2-6 TRBV3-1 many NA TGTGCCAGCCTCTCTGGGGCCAACGTCCTGACTTTC CASLSGANVLTF
TRBJ2-3 TRBV30 many TRBD2 TGTGCCTGGAGTGTCGGTCTAGCGGGGTTCACAGATACGCAGTATTTT CAWSVGLAGFTDTQYF
TRBJ2-3 TRBV6-1 many NA TGTGCCAGCAGTGAAGCGCGGATAGATACGCAGTATTTT CASSEARIDTQYF
TRBJ1-4 TRBV10-3 many TRBD1 TGTGCCATCAGCACCCGACCGGGACAGGGGATAGAAAAACTGTTTTTT CAISTRPGQGIEKLFF
TRBJ1-2 TRBV12-3/TRBV12-4 NA TRBD1 TGTGCCAGCAGTCCGACAGGGGGGCCCTATGGCTACACCTTC CASSPTGGPYGYTF
TRBJ2-3 TRBV4-2 many NA TGTGCCAGCAGCCAAGAGCCAGGATCGGATACGCAGTATTTT CASSQEPGSDTQYF
TRBJ2-3 TRBV6-5 many NA TGTGCCAGCAGTTATTGGGCGGGGCCAACAGATACGCAGTATTTT CASSYWAGPTDTQYF
TRBJ2-6 TRBV28 many NA TGTGCCAGCAGTTTATTAGGTGTTACTGGGGCCAACGTCCTGACTTTC CASSLLGVTGANVLTF
TRBJ1-5 TRBV6-5 many NA TGTGCCAGCAGTTACAATGAGAATCAGCCCCAGCATTTT CASSYNENQPQHF
TRBJ1-6 TRBV6-5 many NA TGTGCCAGCAGTTACTCGATACCGAATTCCTATAATTCACCCCTCCACTTT CASSYSIPNSYNSPLHF
TRBJ1-2 TRBV27 NA TRBD1 TGTGCCAGCAGTTCAACCGGGACAGGGGCTCGTGGCTACACCTTC CASSSTGTGARGYTF
TRBJ2-1 TRBV7-9 many TRBD2 TGTGCCAGCAGCCCTAACGGGGGGGCCCCGTTCTTC CASSPNGGAPFF
TRBJ2-1 TRBV18 many TRBD2 TGTGCCAGCTCACCACCGGGACTAGCTACCTACAATGAGCAGTTCTTC CASSPPGLATYNEQFF
TRBJ2-2 TRBV7-9 few TRBD2 TGTGCCAGCAGCCACAAGCGGGGGACACCGAACACCGGGGAGCTGTTTTTT CASSHKRGTPNTGELFF
TRBJ2-5 TRBV18 few NA TGTGCCAGCTCACAAACATCGGGGGACTGGGAGACCCAGTACTTC CASSQTSGDWETQYF
TRBJ2-4 TRBV12-3/TRBV12-4 many TRBD1 TGTGCCAGCAGTTTACCGACAGGGGCGGATATAGCCAAAAACATTCAGTACTTC CASSLPTGADIAKNIQYF
TRBJ2-1 TRBV12-3/TRBV12-4 many NA TGTGCCAGCCGCCGAGGATCTTGGACGGAATCGTGGAATGAGCAGTTCTTC CASRRGSWTESWNEQFF
TRBJ2-7 TRBV6-5 NA NA TGTGCCAGCAGTTACTCGATTAGCCGTAGCTCCTACGAGCAGTACTTC CASSYSISRSSYEQYF
TRBJ2-5 TRBV5-1 many NA TGCGCCAGCAGCTTGGGGACAGTCTCGTCAGAGACCCAGTACTTC CASSLGTVSSETQYF
TRBJ2-7 TRBV7-2 many TRBD2 TGTGCCAGCAGCGTAACTAGCGGGGATTTCTCCTACGAGCAGTACTTC CASSVTSGDFSYEQYF
TRBJ1-5 TRBV7-2 NA NA TGTGCCAGCAGCCCCCGTGGGACCCATAGCAATCAGCCCCAGCATTTT CASSPRGTHSNQPQHF
TRBJ1-1 TRBV6-2/TRBV6-3 many NA TGTGCCAGCAGTGACCCCGACAAGGAGGAAGCTTTCTTT CASSDPDKEEAFF
TRBJ2-5 TRBV12-3/TRBV12-4 many TRBD2 TGTGCCAGCACCCTCGGACTAGCGGCACAAGAGACCCAGTACTTC CASTLGLAAQETQYF
TRBJ2-5 TRBV7-9 many NA TGTGCCAGCAGCTCCCGGGCCTTAGAGACCCAGTACTTC CASSSRALETQYF
TRBJ2-7 TRBV30 NA TRBD2 TGTGCCTGGGAGAGCGGGGGGGCCGGTGAGGAGCAGTACTTC CAWESGGAGEEQYF
TRBJ2-3 TRBV11-2 many NA TGTGCCAGCAGAGACCGAACAGATACGCAGTATTTT CASRDRTDTQYF
TRBJ2-3 TRBV6-5 many NA TGTGCCAGCAGCCTGAGGACGGCGGGAGATACGCAGTATTTT CASSLRTAGDTQYF
TRBJ2-1 TRBV18 NA NA TGTGCCAGCTCACCAGAGAATGAGCAGTTCTTC CASSPENEQFF
TRBJ2-6 TRBV5-1 many NA TGCGCCAGCAGCTGGGGTTCTGGGGCCAACGTCCTGACTTTC CASSWGSGANVLTF
TRBJ1-5 TRBV7-2 many TRBD1 TGTGCCAGCAGCCTGAACAGGGGAGAACAGCCCCAGCATTTT CASSLNRGEQPQHF
TRBJ2-7 TRBV12-3/TRBV12-4 NA TRBD1 TGTGCCAGCAGTTTACTCGCCAGGGGGATGGGCGAGCAGTACTTC CASSLLARGMGEQYF
TRBJ1-1 TRBV7-9 many TRBD1 TGTGCCAGCCCGGACTCAGGGGGCACTGAAGCTTTCTTT CASPDSGGTEAFF
TRBJ1-1 TRBV12-3/TRBV12-4 many NA TGTGCCAGCAGTCCCCAGATGAACACTGAAGCTTTCTTT CASSPQMNTEAFF
TRBJ2-2 TRBV2 many NA TGTGCCAGCCAGGGGTCCGTCGACACCGGGGAGCTGTTTTTT CASQGSVDTGELFF
TRBJ1-6 TRBV9 many NA TGTGCCAGCAGCGTGACAGGAGCTCGGGGTTCACCCCTCCACTTT CASSVTGARGSPLHF